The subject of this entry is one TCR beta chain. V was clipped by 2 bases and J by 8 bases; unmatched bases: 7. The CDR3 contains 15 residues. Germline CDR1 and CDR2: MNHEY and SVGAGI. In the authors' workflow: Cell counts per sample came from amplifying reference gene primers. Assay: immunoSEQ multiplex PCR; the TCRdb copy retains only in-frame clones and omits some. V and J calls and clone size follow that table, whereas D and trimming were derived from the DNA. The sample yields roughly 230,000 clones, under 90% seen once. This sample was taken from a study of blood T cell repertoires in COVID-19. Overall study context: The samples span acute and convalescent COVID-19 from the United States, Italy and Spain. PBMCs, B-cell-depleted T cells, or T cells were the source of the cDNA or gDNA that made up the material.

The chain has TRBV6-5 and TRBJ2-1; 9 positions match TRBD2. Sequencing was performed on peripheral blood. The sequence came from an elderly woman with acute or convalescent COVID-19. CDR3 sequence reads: CASSYGGLARDEQFF. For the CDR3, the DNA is TGTGCCAGCAGTTACGGAGGACTAGCGCGGGATGAGCAGTTCTTC.